This T cell receptor (beta chain) was captured in a study of blood T cell repertoires in COVID-19. Study at large: Researchers got acute and convalescent COVID-19 samples from the United States, Italy and Spain.

Repertoires were generated with immunoSEQ multiplex PCR, while TCRdb's copy carries only in-frame clones and drops some. The sample lists about 220,000 clones, roughly 87% seen once, with 1.9% in the top ten. The CDR3 has 15 amino acids. Germline loops: CDR1 MGHRA, CDR2 YSYEKL. V was trimmed by 7 bases and J by 0 bases, leaving 15 bases between them. The sequenced sample was peripheral blood. The sequence was obtained from a man aged 40-49 years with active or convalescent COVID-19. The chain carries TRBV4-1 and TRBJ1-1; D might be TRBD1 (5 bases). The CDR3 bases are TGCGCCAGCAACACAATCCGGGGGGTGAACACTGAAGCTTTCTTT. This codes for CASNTIRGVNTEAFF.